Listed below are T cell receptor beta chains from one sample, sequenced in a study of PD-1 blockade in classical Hodgkin lymphoma. Here immunoSEQ multiplex PCR was the method, and the copy in TCRdb shows in-frame clones only, minus some. This sample yields 5,000 or so clones, of which roughly three quarters are seen a single time; 3.4% belongs to the top ten. The sample consisted of CD4+ T cells from blood, taken before the fourth cycle of nivolumab. These receptors all stem from a human donor with classical Hodgkin lymphoma. Both conserved end residues are part of each CDR3. D genes are given only for firm matches. Size is omitted from some rows. Given values are once, few, many or a class for expanded clones.

D: .; V: TRBV5-6; size: .; J: TRBJ1-5; CDR3: CASSLGRGTVQPQHF; DNA: TGTGCCAGCAGCTTAGGCAGGGGCACGGTTCAGCCCCAGCATTTT
D: .; V: TRBV9; size: .; J: TRBJ1-2; CDR3: CASSVGASIDGYTF; DNA: TGTGCCAGCAGCGTAGGTGCCTCGATCGATGGCTACACCTTC
D: .; V: TRBV5-1; size: once; J: TRBJ1-4; CDR3: CASSPEGGQGKLFF; DNA: TGCGCCAGCAGCCCCGAGGGGGGGCAGGGCAAACTGTTTTTT
D: TRBD2; V: TRBV13; size: .; J: TRBJ2-3; CDR3: CASSLVGLAGEGTQYF; DNA: TGTGCCAGCAGCCTGGTGGGACTAGCGGGGGAGGGTACGCAGTATTTT
D: TRBD1; V: TRBV7-2; size: .; J: TRBJ2-2; CDR3: CASSLWRQGAAGELFF; DNA: TGTGCCAGCAGCTTGTGGCGCCAGGGGGCGGCAGGGGAGCTGTTTTTT
D: TRBD1; V: TRBV14; size: .; J: TRBJ2-7; CDR3: CASTSSAGGYEQYF; DNA: TGTGCCAGCACCTCTTCGGCAGGGGGCTACGAGCAGTACTTC
D: .; V: TRBV7-3; size: .; J: TRBJ2-1; CDR3: CASSLTPSALGNEQFF; DNA: TGTGCCAGCAGCTTAACCCCTAGCGCTCTAGGGAATGAGCAGTTCTTC
D: .; V: TRBV15; size: few; J: TRBJ2-2; CDR3: CATSRTANTGELFF; DNA: TGTGCCACCAGCAGGACAGCGAACACCGGGGAGCTGTTTTTT
D: TRBD2; V: TRBV7-2; size: .; J: TRBJ2-5; CDR3: CASSLTGGEETQYF; DNA: TGTGCCAGCAGCTTAACGGGGGGGGAAGAGACCCAGTACTTC
D: TRBD2; V: TRBV7-2; size: .; J: TRBJ2-5; CDR3: CASSRTSGGAGETQYF; DNA: TGTGCCAGCAGCCGGACTAGCGGGGGGGCCGGGGAGACCCAGTACTTC
D: TRBD2; V: TRBV5-1; size: .; J: TRBJ2-1; CDR3: CASSFGTSGGYNEQFF; DNA: TGCGCCAGCAGCTTCGGGACTAGCGGGGGTTACAATGAGCAGTTCTTC
D: .; V: TRBV27; size: .; J: TRBJ2-5; CDR3: CASSVVGRTQYF; DNA: TGTGCCAGCAGCGTGGTCGGTCGGACCCAGTACTTC
D: TRBD2; V: TRBV6-5; size: few; J: TRBJ2-7; CDR3: CASSRTSEAFYEQYF; DNA: TGTGCCAGCAGTCGGACTAGCGAGGCCTTTTACGAGCAGTACTTC
D: .; V: TRBV7-9; size: once; J: TRBJ2-5; CDR3: CASSRAGARETQYF; DNA: TGTGCCAGCAGCCGTGCGGGGGCTAGGGAGACCCAGTACTTC
D: TRBD1; V: TRBV10-1; size: .; J: TRBJ2-3; CDR3: CASKDRGEDTQYF; DNA: TGCGCCAGCAAGGACAGGGGTGAAGATACGCAGTATTTT
D: .; V: TRBV4-3; size: .; J: TRBJ2-3; CDR3: CASSQEGGITDTQYF; DNA: TGCGCCAGCAGCCAAGAGGGCGGAATAACAGATACGCAGTATTTT
D: TRBD2; V: TRBV11-2; size: .; J: TRBJ2-5; CDR3: CASIMTSGVKTQYF; DNA: TGTGCCAGCATTATGACTAGCGGGGTTAAGACCCAGTACTTC
D: .; V: TRBV5-1; size: .; J: TRBJ2-3; CDR3: CASSLVQARDTQYF; DNA: TGCGCCAGCAGCTTGGTACAGGCCCGCGATACGCAGTATTTT
D: .; V: TRBV15; size: .; J: TRBJ1-1; CDR3: CATSRATGTNAFF; DNA: TGTGCCACCAGCAGAGCCACAGGGACAAACGCTTTCTTT
D: .; V: TRBV28; size: few; J: TRBJ2-3; CDR3: CASSLGLRVIGDTQYF; DNA: TGTGCCAGCAGTTTAGGACTCCGCGTCATCGGAGATACGCAGTATTTT
D: TRBD1; V: TRBV7-9; size: few; J: TRBJ2-1; CDR3: CASSLAKISGTGRNEQFF; DNA: TGTGCCAGCAGCTTAGCCAAAATTTCCGGGACAGGGAGAAATGAGCAGTTCTTC
D: .; V: TRBV10-3; size: .; J: TRBJ1-1; CDR3: CAISERGAAFF; DNA: TGTGCCATCAGTGAGAGGGGGGCGGCTTTCTTT
D: .; V: TRBV6-7; size: .; J: TRBJ1-5; CDR3: CASSSDQEPQHF; DNA: TGTGCCAGCAGTTCCGACCAGGAGCCCCAGCATTTT
D: TRBD1; V: TRBV7-2; size: .; J: TRBJ1-1; CDR3: CASSFGQGRTEAFF; DNA: TGTGCCAGCAGCTTCGGACAGGGCAGGACTGAAGCTTTCTTT
D: .; V: TRBV4-3; size: .; J: TRBJ1-5; CDR3: CASSQVPGGNQPQHF; DNA: TGCGCCAGCAGCCAAGTCCCGGGGGGCAATCAGCCCCAGCATTTT
D: .; V: TRBV5-1; size: .; J: TRBJ2-7; CDR3: CASSLYPLSSHEQYF; DNA: TGCGCCAGCAGCTTGTATCCCCTGAGCTCCCACGAGCAGTACTTC
D: .; V: TRBV5-8; size: .; J: TRBJ1-1; CDR3: CASSSSTGRTFF; DNA: TGTGCCAGCAGCTCTTCTACAGGGAGAACTTTCTTT
D: .; V: TRBV4-3; size: .; J: TRBJ2-7; CDR3: CASSQADGFSYEQYF; DNA: TGCGCCAGCAGCCAAGCGGACGGTTTTTCCTACGAGCAGTACTTC
D: .; V: TRBV28; size: .; J: TRBJ1-3; CDR3: CASSSPGNTIYF; DNA: TGTGCCAGCAGTTCCCCTGGAAACACCATATATTTT
D: TRBD1; V: TRBV7-2; size: .; J: TRBJ1-1; CDR3: CASSLQGARTEAFF; DNA: TGTGCCAGCAGCCTACAGGGGGCGCGAACTGAAGCTTTCTTT
D: .; V: TRBV15; size: .; J: TRBJ1-4; CDR3: CATSRDVTEYEKLFF; DNA: TGTGCCACCAGCAGAGATGTAACAGAATATGAAAAACTGTTTTTT
D: TRBD2; V: TRBV2; size: .; J: TRBJ2-5; CDR3: CASSEFYTSAYF; DNA: TGTGCCAGCAGTGAATTTTACACTAGCGCCTACTTC
D: TRBD1; V: TRBV19; size: .; J: TRBJ2-1; CDR3: CASSMDRRDEQFF; DNA: TGTGCCAGTAGTATGGACAGGCGGGATGAGCAGTTCTTC
D: TRBD1; V: TRBV9; size: .; J: TRBJ2-1; CDR3: CASSVEGTAYNEQFF; DNA: TGTGCCAGCAGCGTAGAAGGGACAGCCTACAATGAGCAGTTCTTC
D: .; V: TRBV11-2; size: .; J: TRBJ2-7; CDR3: CASSFSVGIYEQYF; DNA: TGTGCCAGCAGCTTCAGCGTGGGGATCTACGAGCAGTACTTC
D: TRBD2; V: TRBV5-1; size: .; J: TRBJ2-1; CDR3: CASSPTSGGAWEQFF; DNA: TGCGCCAGCAGCCCGACTAGCGGGGGGGCGTGGGAGCAGTTCTTC
D: .; V: TRBV6-6; size: .; J: TRBJ1-1; CDR3: CASRGPGDFAEAFF; DNA: TGTGCCAGCAGGGGTCCAGGGGATTTCGCTGAAGCTTTCTTT
D: .; V: TRBV2; size: few; J: TRBJ1-2; CDR3: CASRRATVGGYGYTF; DNA: TGTGCCAGCAGGAGGGCCACGGTTGGGGGGTATGGCTACACCTTC
D: .; V: TRBV5-1; size: .; J: TRBJ1-1; CDR3: CASSSKPAGNTEAFF; DNA: TGCGCCAGCAGCTCGAAACCGGCAGGGAACACTGAAGCTTTCTTT
D: .; V: TRBV7-3; size: few; J: TRBJ1-3; CDR3: CASSLTGFGNTIYF; DNA: TGTGCCAGCAGCTTAACGGGTTTCGGAAACACCATATATTTT
D: .; V: TRBV7-8; size: .; J: TRBJ1-1; CDR3: CASSLLTASEAFF; DNA: TGTGCCAGCAGCTTATTAACAGCCAGTGAAGCTTTCTTT
D: .; V: TRBV27; size: few; J: TRBJ1-1; CDR3: CASSLGVKLDTEAFF; DNA: TGTGCCAGCAGTTTAGGGGTCAAATTGGACACTGAAGCTTTCTTT
D: .; V: TRBV5-6; size: .; J: TRBJ2-7; CDR3: CASSYRDRYEQYF; DNA: TGTGCCAGCAGCTACAGGGATCGCTACGAGCAGTACTTC
D: .; V: TRBV11-2; size: .; J: TRBJ1-3; CDR3: CASSPLRSLETSGNTIYF; DNA: TGTGCCAGCAGCCCCCTGAGGAGCCTCGAAACTTCTGGAAACACCATATATTTT
D: .; V: TRBV7-2; size: .; J: TRBJ1-4; CDR3: CASSFQGGGEEKLFF; DNA: TGTGCCAGCAGCTTCCAGGGAGGAGGTGAAGAAAAACTGTTTTTT
D: .; V: TRBV29-1; size: .; J: TRBJ2-2; CDR3: CSVGSTASTGELFF; DNA: TGCAGCGTCGGGTCGACAGCATCGACCGGGGAGCTGTTTTTT
D: TRBD2; V: TRBV27; size: .; J: TRBJ2-3; CDR3: CASSLSGGDTQYF; DNA: TGTGCCAGCAGTTTATCGGGGGGGGATACGCAGTATTTT
D: .; V: TRBV4-1; size: few; J: TRBJ1-3; CDR3: CASSHPGGGAYGNTIYF; DNA: TGCGCCAGCAGCCATCCAGGAGGGGGGGCGTATGGAAACACCATATATTTT
D: TRBD1; V: TRBV5-6; size: .; J: TRBJ1-2; CDR3: CASSFQGGNGYTF; DNA: TGTGCCAGCAGCTTCCAGGGGGGAAATGGCTACACCTTC
D: .; V: TRBV7-3; size: .; J: TRBJ1-6; CDR3: CASQPGVLSSYNSPLHF; DNA: TGTGCCAGCCAACCAGGGGTTCTTAGCTCCTATAATTCACCCCTCCACTTT
D: TRBD2; V: TRBV11-2; size: .; J: TRBJ2-1; CDR3: CASSSPGGGKRGQFF; DNA: TGTGCCAGCAGCTCCCCCGGGGGAGGGAAGAGGGGCCAGTTCTTC
D: TRBD2; V: TRBV7-8; size: .; J: TRBJ2-3; CDR3: CASSRTSGGMYQDTDTQYF; DNA: TGTGCCAGCAGCCGGACTAGCGGGGGGATGTACCAAGACACAGATACGCAGTATTTT
D: TRBD1; V: TRBV2; size: .; J: TRBJ1-5; CDR3: CASTADREQPQHF; DNA: TGTGCCAGCACCGCCGACAGGGAACAGCCCCAGCATTTT
D: .; V: TRBV19; size: .; J: TRBJ2-3; CDR3: CASSFSLTDTQYF; DNA: TGTGCCAGTAGCTTCTCATTAACAGATACGCAGTATTTT
D: .; V: TRBV14; size: .; J: TRBJ2-1; CDR3: CASSHVPGEQFF; DNA: TGTGCCAGCAGCCATGTGCCGGGGGAACAGTTCTTC
D: .; V: TRBV7-2; size: .; J: TRBJ2-7; CDR3: CASSLASSPSYEQYF; DNA: TGTGCCAGCAGCTTAGCATCGAGCCCAAGCTACGAGCAGTACTTC
D: .; V: TRBV4-3; size: .; J: TRBJ1-2; CDR3: CASSQSTKTAIYGYTF; DNA: TGCGCCAGCAGCCAAAGTACCAAGACGGCGATCTATGGCTACACCTTC
D: .; V: TRBV5-6; size: .; J: TRBJ2-4; CDR3: CASSLAGNIQYF; DNA: TGTGCCAGCAGCTTGGCGGGAAACATTCAGTACTTC
D: .; V: TRBV6-1; size: .; J: TRBJ1-2; CDR3: CASTPDWLYGYTF; DNA: TGTGCCAGCACCCCGGACTGGCTCTATGGCTACACCTTC
D: .; V: TRBV9; size: .; J: TRBJ2-1; CDR3: CASSGGGGEPNEQFF; DNA: TGTGCCAGCAGCGGAGGGGGGGGAGAGCCCAATGAGCAGTTCTTC